The 29 T cell receptor beta chains below all came from one sample that was sequenced in a study of prognosis after radiotherapy for stage I lung cancer. Genomic DNA was subjected to two-round multiplex PCR for amplification of TCR beta CDR3. Initially, in first-round PCR, primers specific to each TRBV and TRBJ gene were used. TCRdb independently ran MiXCR on the multiplex PCR reads; one entry per CDR3 protein. The sample holds 30,000 or so distinct CDR3 sequences; roughly two fifths are singletons and the top ten take approximately 15%. Source: PBMCs, taken before or after stereotactic body radiation therapy (not recorded which). Receptors were obtained from a donor aged 50 or older with non-small cell lung cancer.

This clonotype showed up many times. CDR3 in amino acids: CATQRGGSYEQYF. DNA for the CDR3: TGTGCCACCCAGCGGGGGGGGTCCTACGAGCAGTACTTC. The rearrangement joins TRBV28 to TRBJ2-7, with 10 bases aligning to TRBD2. Germline V gene sequence: CDR1 MDHEN, CDR2 SYDVKM. After removal of 10 bases from V and 1 base from J, the junction contained 4 bases not matched to a gene. This CDR3 comprises 13 residues.

In this sample, this clonotype is medium-sized. This chain links TRBV6-1 with TRBJ2-1; D might be TRBD1 (7 bases). The germline gives CDR1 MNHNS, CDR2 SASEGT. The V end lost 8 bases, the J end lost 8 bases, and 19 bases lay between the germline ends. The CDR3 covers 14 residues. DNA of the CDR3: TGTGCCAGCGGTCGGGAGAGGGACAGCCATGAGCAGTTCTTC. This sequence encodes CASGRERDSHEQFF.

The gene calls are TRBV6-1 and TRBJ2-1, with a weak D call TRBD1 (6 bases). Germline V CDR1 and CDR2: MNHNS, SASEGT. The CDR3 spans 15 residues. Trimming took off 7 bases at V and 2 bases at J, with 15 bases between the two ends. CDR3 protein: CASIPQGWTYNEQFF. The CDR3 bases are TGTGCCAGCATCCCACAGGGTTGGACCTACAATGAGCAGTTCTTC.

A few counts support this clonotype. A far larger clone is only one base removed, so a read error is likely. The rearrangement uses TRBV6-1 and TRBJ2-1, with 8 bases matching TRBD1. Looked up from germline, CDR1 is MNHNS and CDR2 is SASEGT. The CDR3 runs to 13 residues. The DNA for the CDR3 is TGTGCCAGCAGCGGGACAGGTGGCAATGGGCAGTTCTTC. It specifies CASSGTGGNGQFF.

This clonotype was counted ten times or more. The chain uses TRBV14 and TRBJ2-7; a possible D gene is TRBD2 (6 bases). The CDR3 length is 13 residues. Germline V gene data show CDR1 as SGHDN and CDR2 as FVKESK. Trimming took off 4 bases at V and 5 bases at J, with 12 bases between the two ends. CDR3 DNA sequence: TGTGCCAGCAGCCCGGGAGTAAAGGACGAGCAGTACTTC. This encodes CASSPGVKDEQYF.

This clonotype showed up many times. V is TRBV7-2 and J is TRBJ2-1; D call uncertain. This CDR3 is 12 amino acids long. V lost 5 bases, J lost 4 bases, and 6 bases lay in between. The germline gives CDR1 SGHTA, CDR2 FQGNSA. CDR3 loop: CASSQDYNEQFF. The CDR3 DNA reads as TGTGCCAGCAGCCAAGATTACAATGAGCAGTTCTTC. Complete variable domain (other parts from reference TRBV7-2 and TRBJ2-1): GAGVSQSPSNKVTEKGKDVELRCDPISGHTALYWYRQSLGQGLEFLIYFQGNSAPDKSGLPSDRFSAERTGGSVSTLTIQRTQQEDSAVYLCASSQDYNEQFFGPGTRLTVL.

The chain couples TRBV6-4 to TRBJ2-3, with D maybe TRBD1 (7 bases). In germline, CDR1 is MRHNA, CDR2 SNTAGT. V dropped 4 bases and J dropped 5 bases, with 13 bases sitting between them. The CDR3 runs 14 residues. The CDR3 nucleotides are TGTGCCAGCAGTGCGGAGGGGGCCCAAGATACGCAGTATTTT. This gives the protein CASSAEGAQDTQYF.

About this clonotype itself: It is likely a read error: a sequence one base away is far more abundant. The genes are TRBV6-9 and TRBJ2-1, with D perhaps matching TRBD2 (5 bases). From germline, CDR1 is MNHGY and CDR2 SVAAGI. The V end was cut by 5 bases, the J end by 6 bases, with 14 bases between. The CDR3 length is 14 residues. CDR3 bases: TGTGCCAGCAGTGAGCCGGGGTCGGCCAATGAGCAGTTCTTC. Its translation: CASSEPGSANEQFF.

Turning to this clonotype: This may come from a read error, since a much larger clone is one base off. The chain recombines TRBV7-3 with TRBJ2-1; D tentatively reads TRBD1 or TRBD2 (5 bases each). This CDR3 region has 13 residues. Germline V gene sequence: CDR1 SGHTA, CDR2 FQGTGA. V lost 6 bases and J 6 bases, leaving 12 bases between the germline ends. The CDR3 bases are TGTGCCAGCAGTTCCCCCGGGGCCAATGAGCAGTTCTTC. Amino acid sequence: CASSSPGANEQFF.

This clonotype was detected ten times or more. This chain links TRBV5-1 with TRBJ2-1; 8 bases are shared with TRBD1. Losses at the gene ends were 1 base for V and 3 bases for J; bases not matched to a gene: 3. This CDR3 has 15 residues. Looked up from germline, CDR1 is SGHRS and CDR2 is YFSETQ. The CDR3 bases are TGCGCCAGCAGCTTGACAGGGGGAGACTACAATGAGCAGTTCTTC. It yields the protein CASSLTGGDYNEQFF.

As concerns this clonotype: With only one base between it and a far larger clone, this is likely a read error. The gene calls are TRBV6-6 and TRBJ2-7; D not certain. Germline lookup yields CDR1 MNHNY and CDR2 SVGAGI (reference sequence). This CDR3 is built from 15 residues. The CDR3 nucleotides read TGTGCCAGAAGTTACTCGAGTACGAGTACCTACGAGCAGTACTTC. Translating gives CARSYSSTSTYEQYF.

The rearrangement joins TRBV7-9 to TRBJ2-5; a possible D gene is TRBD2 (6 bases). Looked up from germline, CDR1 is SEHNR and CDR2 is FQNEAQ (reference sequence). The V end was cut by 4 bases, the J end by 3 bases, with 9 bases between. CDR3 length equals 13 residues. The CDR3 DNA is TGTGCCAGCAGCTCGCAGCGGGAAGAGACCCAGTACTTC. Amino acid sequence: CASSSQREETQYF.

This clonotype appeared many times. V is TRBV5-1 and J is TRBJ2-3; D may be TRBD1 (6 bases). V was shortened by 4 bases and J by 1 base, with 16 bases between the two germline ends. CDR3 length equals 16 residues. CDR1 is SGHRS and CDR2 is YFSETQ in the germline V gene. The CDR3 protein is CASSLSPGVRTDTQYF. CDR3 DNA sequence: TGCGCCAGCAGCCTCAGCCCAGGGGTTCGCACAGATACGCAGTATTTT.

This clonotype was counted ten times or more. CDR3 bases: TGCAGTGCTAGAAGGAGCGGCAGGGACGACAATGAGCAGTTCTTC. This gives the protein CSARRSGRDDNEQFF. The chain is built from TRBV20-1 and TRBJ2-1, with D perhaps being TRBD1 or TRBD2 (5 bases each). CDR1 and CDR2 from the germline V gene are DFQATT and SNEGSKA (reference sequence). Trimming removed 2 bases at V and 5 bases at J, with 16 bases between. The CDR3 totals 15 residues.

This clonotype was picked up many times. This sequence joins TRBV7-3 and TRBJ1-2, with unresolved D. The CDR3 runs to 15 residues. The V gene's germline CDR1 is SGHTA and CDR2 FQGTGA. V lost 0 bases and J lost 0, with 8 bases in between. The CDR3 sequence: CASSLTGQTNYGYTF. The CDR3 DNA is TGTGCCAGCAGCTTAACGGGCCAGACTAACTATGGCTACACCTTC.

The table lists this clonotype with many counts. V and J are TRBV28 and TRBJ1-1; TRBD1 might be the D (5 bases). CDR3 size: 13 residues. V shed 5 bases and J shed 3 bases, with 10 bases lying between them. CDR1 and CDR2 from the germline V gene are MDHEN and SYDVKM. The CDR3 is CASSPVRDTEAFF. CDR3 in DNA: TGTGCCAGCAGTCCCGTCAGGGACACTGAAGCTTTCTTT.

Many counts were recorded for this clonotype. The V call is TRBV15, the J call TRBJ1-3; D unresolved. Germline loops: CDR1 LNHNV, CDR2 YYDKDF (reference sequence). V was shortened by 0 bases and J by 2 bases, with 11 bases between the two germline ends. There are 16 residues in the CDR3. CDR3 sequence reads: CATSRETASTGNTIYF. The CDR3 coding sequence is TGTGCCACCAGCAGAGAAACAGCGTCTACTGGAAACACCATATATTTT. Full variable domain (outside the CDR3, taken from reference TRBV15 and TRBJ1-3): DAMVIQNPRYQVTQFGKPVTLSCSQTLNHNVMYWYQQKSSQAPKLLFHYYDKDFNNEADTPDNFQSRRPNTSFCFLDIRSPGLGDTAMYLCATSRETASTGNTIYFGEGSWLTVV.

The V gene is TRBV9, the J gene TRBJ1-1; D gene unclear. Looked up from germline, CDR1 is SGDLS and CDR2 is YYNGEE. Trimming took off 8 bases at V and 0 bases at J, with 14 bases between the two ends. CDR3 length equals 14 residues. As DNA, the CDR3 is TGTGCCAGTACCTCTGGCATCTTGAACACTGAAGCTTTCTTT. It translates to CASTSGILNTEAFF.

In the case of this clonotype: A far larger clone is just one base off, so this is likely a read error. The chain has TRBV12-3 or TRBV12-4 and TRBJ2-1; D is possibly TRBD1 (5 bases). CDR3 length equals 12 residues. The CDR3 DNA sequence: TGCGCCAGCAGTTTAGACCAGGGTGATCAGTTCTTC. It translates to CASSLDQGDQFF.

This clonotype came up many times. The rearrangement joins TRBV19 to TRBJ2-3; D gene uncertain. Between the trimmed V and J ends, which lost 3 bases and 6 bases, there was a span of 16 bases. The CDR3 is made up of 15 amino acids. The V gene's germline CDR1 is LNHDA and CDR2 SQIVND (reference sequence). CDR3 sequence reads: CASSIQRSVSDTQYF. The CDR3 region has the DNA TGTGCCAGTAGTATCCAGCGATCTGTCTCCGATACGCAGTATTTT.

For this clonotype: A much larger clone is a single base away; this may be a read error. The chain joins TRBV24-1 to TRBJ2-7; 8 bases match TRBD2. The CDR3 spans 12 residues. Germline V gene sequence: CDR1 KGHDR, CDR2 SFDVKD. The CDR3 sequence is CDTSDPGGERYF. The CDR3 DNA is TGTGACACCAGTGACCCGGGGGGGGAGCGGTACTTC.

On this clonotype: Its ends do not fully match the called genes, so a read error is possible. The V gene is TRBV10-2, the J gene TRBJ2-6, with TRBD2 as a possible D gene (6 bases). The CDR3 runs 16 residues. Germline assignment: CDR1 WSHSY and CDR2 SAAADI. The CDR3 nucleotides read TGCGCCATCAGTGAGGAGGGAGGCTCTGGGGCCAACGTCCTGGCTTTC. It encodes CAISEEGGSGANVLAF.

This clonotype was found many times. The V and J genes are TRBV6-1 and TRBJ1-5, with D possibly being TRBD1 (6 bases). The CDR3 has 16 amino acids. CDR1 and CDR2 (germline): MNHNS, SASEGT. Trimming shortened V by 6 bases and J by 0 bases, and 15 bases separated the two germline ends. The CDR3 nucleotides are TGTGCCAGCAGGATCATACAGGGTTATAGCAATCAGCCCCAGCATTTT. Protein product: CASRIIQGYSNQPQHF.

This clonotype was recorded at least ten times. The rearrangement joins TRBV19 to TRBJ2-3, with 11 nucleotides matching TRBD1. Germline loops: CDR1 LNHDA, CDR2 SQIVND (reference sequence). CDR3 size: 15 residues. V was pared by 6 bases and J by 6 bases, with 8 bases of the junction left unmatched. The CDR3 region has the DNA TGTGCCAGTAGCCCCGGGACAGGGGGAGGGGATACGCAGTATTTT. It translates to CASSPGTGGGDTQYF. The full variable domain, completed using reference TRBV19 and TRBJ2-3, is DGGITQSPKYLFRKEGQNVTLSCEQNLNHDAMYWYRQDPGQGLRLIYYSQIVNDFQKGDIAEGYSVSREKKESFPLTVTSAQKNPTAFYLCASSPGTGGGDTQYFGPGTRLTVL.

This clonotype was seen many times. The DNA of the CDR3 is TGCAGCGTTGGGAACTATGAAAAACTGTTTTTT. Encoded protein: CSVGNYEKLFF. The J gene is TRBJ1-4, the V gene TRBV29-1; no clear D. The CDR3 extends over 11 amino acids. Germline V gene data show CDR1 as SQVTM and CDR2 as ANQGSEA. Trimming pared 4 bases from V and 6 bases from J, leaving 6 bases between.

This chain joins TRBV5-1 and TRBJ2-7; TRBD1 agrees at 8 bases. Germline-derived CDR1 and CDR2 are SGHRS and YFSETQ. The CDR3 is 15 residues long. V shed 3 bases and J 6 bases; nucleotides not matched to a gene: 11. The CDR3 DNA reads TGCGCCAGCAGCTCCACGACAGGGGTTCGGGGCGAGCAGTACTTC. It is translated as CASSSTTGVRGEQYF.

Judged by abundance, this clonotype is medium-sized. The rearrangement uses TRBV12-3 or TRBV12-4 and TRBJ2-1; 8 bases map to TRBD1. The CDR3 sequence is 14 residues long. V shed 6 bases, J shed 5 bases, and the junction held 6 bases outside the gene matches. The CDR3 is CASRGQGAHNEQFF. The DNA for the CDR3 is TGTGCCAGCAGAGGACAGGGAGCGCACAATGAGCAGTTCTTC.

Ten or more counts support this clonotype. The V and J genes are TRBV7-2 and TRBJ2-2; 13 bases match TRBD2. The CDR3 spans 16 residues. With V trimmed by 6 bases and J by 7 bases, 8 bases remained unmatched. Germline V gene data show CDR1 as SGHTA and CDR2 as FQGNSA. The CDR3 reads CASRPGLAGIIGELFF. CDR3 DNA: TGTGCCAGCAGGCCGGGACTAGCGGGGATTATCGGGGAGCTGTTTTTT.

The sample holds many counts of this clonotype. The chain couples TRBV9 to TRBJ2-1; TRBD1 aligns across 8 bases. Germline V gene lookup returns CDR1 SGDLS and CDR2 YYNGEE. The J segment lost 3 bases and the V segment lost 3 bases, leaving 2 bases of the junction unmatched. CDR3 size: 14 residues. The CDR3 is CASSGGQGYNEQFF. The CDR3, as DNA: TGTGCCAGCAGCGGAGGACAGGGCTACAATGAGCAGTTCTTC. Using reference TRBV9 and TRBJ2-1 for the parts outside the CDR3, the full variable domain is DSGVTQTPKHLITATGQRVTLRCSPRSGDLSVYWYQQSLDQGLQFLIQYYNGEERAKGNILERFSAQQFPDLHSELNLSSLELGDSALYFCASSGGQGYNEQFFGPGTRLTVL.